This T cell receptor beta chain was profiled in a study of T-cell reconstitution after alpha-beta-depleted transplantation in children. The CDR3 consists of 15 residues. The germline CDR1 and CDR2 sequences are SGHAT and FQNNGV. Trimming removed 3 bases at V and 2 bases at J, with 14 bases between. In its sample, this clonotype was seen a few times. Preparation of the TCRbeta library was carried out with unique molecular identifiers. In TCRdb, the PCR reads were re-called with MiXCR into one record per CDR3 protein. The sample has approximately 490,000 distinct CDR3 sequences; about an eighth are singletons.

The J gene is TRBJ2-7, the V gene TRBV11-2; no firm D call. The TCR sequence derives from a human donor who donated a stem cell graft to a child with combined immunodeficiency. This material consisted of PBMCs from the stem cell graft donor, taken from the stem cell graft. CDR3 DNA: TGTGCCAGCAGCTTCTCCGCCGCCTTCCCCTACGAGCAGTACTTC. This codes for CASSFSAAFPYEQYF. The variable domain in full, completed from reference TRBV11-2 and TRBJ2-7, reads EAGVAQSPRYKIIEKRQSVAFWCNPISGHATLYWYQQILGQGPKLLIQFQNNGVVDDSQLPKDRFSAERLKGVDSTLKIQPAKLEDSAVYLCASSFSAAFPYEQYFGPGTRLTVT.